This T cell receptor beta chain emerged from a study of blood T cell repertoires in COVID-19. Study details: Specimens from acute and convalescent COVID-19 originated in the United States, Italy and Spain. T cells, B-cell-depleted T cells, or PBMCs supplied cDNA or gDNA.

The germline CDR1 and CDR2 sequences are MNHEY and SVGEGT. CDR3 length equals 15 residues. With 5 bases removed from V and 2 bases from J, the gap between germline ends came to 15 bases. Original handling: Using reference gene primer amplification, nucleated cell counts were estimated. Repertoires were generated with immunoSEQ multiplex PCR, while TCRdb's copy carries only in-frame clones and drops some. The DNA was the basis for D and trimming; V, J and clone size are from that table. The sample contains 200,000 to 250,000 clones, 70% to 90% of which appear only once. In Cohort 3, a recovered donor had either two negative PCRs, clearance, or symptom resolution.

The sample comprised PBMCs or T cells enriched from blood (not recorded which). The TCR sequence derives from a man younger than 40 who had recovered from COVID-19. The chain carries TRBV6-2 or TRBV6-3 and TRBJ1-2; the D gene is possibly TRBD1 (6 bases). CDR3 sequence: CASSDRQGTNYGYTF. The CDR3 coding sequence is TGTGCCAGCAGTGACAGACAAGGGACAAACTATGGCTACACCTTC.